This TCR beta chain was retrieved from a study of shared clonotypes between healthy human individuals. Study-level background: Per donor, CD8 memory used one plate, CD8 naive used two, CD4 memory used three and CD4 naive used three. Study-level findings and limits: Relative to clonotypes present in all four donors, those not shared had lower generation probabilities. For naive CD4 cells, approximately 4.7% of clonotypes were shared across a handful of donors.

Profiling relied on immunoSEQ multiplex PCR, and the TCRdb table lists in-frame clones only, not all of them. The sample holds 600,000 or so clones, around 96% seen once. CD45RO-negative, CCR7-selected cells formed the naive CD8 fraction, which excluded terminally differentiated effector memory CD45RA+ cells. In the case of this clone: Its antigen is not identified.

Sequenced: naive CD8+ T cells sorted from blood. The sequence was obtained from a woman aged 25 to 39 in good health.

CDR3 amino acids: CASSGTSGTYEQYF. The CDR3 coding sequence is TGTGCCAGCAGTGGGACTAGCGGAACCTACGAGCAGTACTTC. The rearrangement uses TRBV2 and TRBJ2-7; 10 bases are shared with TRBD2. The CDR3 covers 14 residues. CDR1 is SNHLY and CDR2 is FYNNEI in the germline V gene. V gave up 4 bases and J gave up 2 bases; unmatched junction bases: 2.